The 32 T cell receptor beta chains presented below share a single source sample, sequenced in a study of T-cell memory formation after mild COVID-19. Using its own MiXCR run on the 5' RACE reads, TCRdb lists one record per CDR3 protein. This sample carries about 150,000 distinct CDR3 sequences, about 28% of them seen once, and the ten largest clones take around 12%. Source material: PBMCs or a T cell subset sorted from them (not recorded which). The receptors originated from an adult woman who had mild COVID-19 (a few samples of this study predate the infection). Cell type and time point are not known.

This chain uses TRBV15 with TRBJ2-2, with D possibly matching TRBD1 (6 bases). Per the germline V gene, CDR1 is LNHNV and CDR2 is YYDKDF (reference sequence). This CDR3 is built from 15 residues. The V and J ends lost 1 base and 5 bases respectively, with 11 bases between them. The CDR3 protein is CATSRGQGWTGELFF. For the CDR3, the DNA is TGTGCCACCAGCAGAGGCCAGGGGTGGACCGGGGAGCTGTTTTTT.

This clonotype was found a few times. The V call is TRBV6-5, the J call TRBJ2-2, with D uncertain. Trimming left V 0 bases short and J 7 bases short, with 3 bases between. The CDR3 is 12 residues long. The germline V gene has CDR1 MNHEY and CDR2 SVGAGI. CDR3 protein: CASSYSYGELFF. Written as DNA, the CDR3 is TGTGCCAGCAGTTACTCGTACGGGGAGCTGTTTTTT.

J is TRBJ2-3 and V is TRBV9; 8 bases match TRBD2. Unmatched junction bases numbered 7, after V lost 2 bases and J lost 2 bases. Germline V gene lookup returns CDR1 SGDLS and CDR2 YYNGEE. The CDR3 sequence is 16 residues long. The CDR3 bases are TGTGCCAGCAGCGTTAGGGTGCGGGGGGACACAGATACGCAGTATTTT. Translating it yields CASSVRVRGDTDTQYF.

The chain links TRBV7-2 to TRBJ2-3, with 9 positions matching TRBD2. Germline loops: CDR1 SGHTA, CDR2 FQGNSA. V lost 5 bases and J lost 4; bases outside the gene matches: 22. This CDR3 is built from 20 residues. The CDR3 loop is CASSPHIPGLALSRPDTQYF. The CDR3 DNA sequence: TGTGCCAGCAGCCCGCACATTCCGGGACTAGCCCTCTCGCGCCCAGATACGCAGTATTTT.

The rearrangement uses TRBV7-9 and TRBJ1-2; unclear D gene. The CDR3 has 15 amino acids. V was clipped by 2 bases and J by 3 bases, with 13 bases between them. The germline V gene encodes CDR1 SEHNR and CDR2 FQNEAQ (reference sequence). The CDR3 here is CASSLRQGPYYGYTF. CDR3 nucleotide sequence: TGTGCCAGCAGCTTAAGACAAGGCCCCTACTATGGCTACACCTTC. The full variable domain, with the rest looked up from reference TRBV7-9 and TRBJ1-2, is DTGVSQNPRHKITKRGQNVTFRCDPISEHNRLYWYRQTLGQGPEFLTYFQNEAQLEKSRLLSDRFSAERPKGSFSTLEIQRTEQGDSAMYLCASSLRQGPYYGYTFGSGTRLTVV.

V is TRBV7-8 and J is TRBJ2-1; 7 bases are a match to TRBD1. The V segment lost 5 bases and the J segment 7 bases; nucleotides outside the gene matches: 5. The germline CDR1 and CDR2 sequences are SGHVS and FQNEAQ. This CDR3 has 13 amino acids. The CDR3 spells CASSLGTANEQFF. DNA of the CDR3: TGTGCCAGCAGCCTCGGGACAGCTAATGAGCAGTTCTTC.

This sequence joins TRBV29-1 and TRBJ2-3; 8 nucleotides align to TRBD2. Germline lookup yields CDR1 SQVTM and CDR2 ANQGSEA. Trimming cost V 7 bases and J 1 base; bases outside gene matches: 7. CDR3 size: 14 residues. CDR3 in DNA: TGCAGCGCCCTCGGGACTAGGGGCACAGATACGCAGTATTTT. Translation: CSALGTRGTDTQYF.

The table lists this clonotype with a few counts. CDR3 in amino acids: CASRLPTGELFF. The CDR3 DNA sequence: TGTGCCAGTCGACTGCCCACCGGGGAGCTGTTTTTT. J is TRBJ2-2 and V is TRBV6-5; D ambiguous. The ends were cut back, 9 bases at V and 4 bases at J, with 9 bases in the middle. Germline V gene lookup returns CDR1 MNHEY and CDR2 SVGAGI. The CDR3 spans 12 residues.

This clonotype was found a few times. The chain links TRBV20-1 to TRBJ2-7, with D maybe TRBD2 (6 bases). V lost 0 bases, J lost 2 bases, and 17 bases lay in between. Germline V gene data show CDR1 as DFQATT and CDR2 as SNEGSKA (reference sequence). The CDR3 runs 16 residues. CDR3: CSARDNDRAGTYEQYF. CDR3 nucleotide sequence: TGCAGTGCTAGAGATAACGACCGGGCGGGGACCTACGAGCAGTACTTC.

The chain uses TRBV7-3 and TRBJ2-5; 14 nucleotides agree with TRBD2. The CDR3 covers 16 residues. The germline V gene encodes CDR1 SGHTA and CDR2 FQGTGA. V was pared by 5 bases and J by 5 bases, with 7 bases of the junction left unmatched. The CDR3: CASSPWGLAGEETQYF. DNA of the CDR3: TGTGCCAGCAGCCCGTGGGGACTAGCGGGGGAGGAGACCCAGTACTTC.

This clonotype has a handful of counts. The rearrangement links TRBV11-3 to TRBJ2-2; D is possibly TRBD1 (6 bases). The CDR3 is made up of 14 amino acids. V lost 4 bases, J lost 7 bases, and 13 bases lay in between. Per germline, CDR1 SGHNT and CDR2 YENEEA. For the CDR3, the DNA is TGTGCCAGCAGCTACAGGGTTTTGGTCGGGGAGCTGTTTTTT. Protein sequence: CASSYRVLVGELFF.

The rearrangement joins TRBV21-1 to TRBJ2-5; the D call of TRBD1 is as the table states it, not checked on the DNA. TRBV21-1 represents a pseudogene. The CDR3 totals 16 residues. The DNA of the CDR3 is TGTGCCAGCAGCGGACAGACGGACAGGCAAGGGGAGACCCAGTACTTC. Its protein product is CASSGQTDRQGETQYF.

This clonotype has just a few counts. The genes are TRBV15 and TRBJ2-3; 7 bases match TRBD1. Germline CDR1 and CDR2: LNHNV and YYDKDF (reference sequence). This CDR3 spans 14 amino acids. V lost 5 bases, J lost 3 bases, and 5 bases stayed unmatched. The CDR3 is CATSRTGETDTQYF. The DNA for the CDR3 is TGTGCCACCAGCCGTACAGGGGAAACAGATACGCAGTATTTT.

This clonotype was seen a handful of times. The genes are TRBV29-1 and TRBJ1-2; D gene unclear. CDR3 size: 12 residues. Trimming took 3 bases from V and 0 from J, leaving 5 bases between them. CDR1 and CDR2 from the germline V gene are SQVTM and ANQGSEA. CDR3 sequence reads: CSVERANYGYTF. The CDR3 DNA sequence: TGCAGCGTTGAGCGTGCTAACTATGGCTACACCTTC.

In its sample, this clonotype was seen a few times. The chain combines TRBV12-3 or TRBV12-4 with TRBJ1-1, with 10 bases matching TRBD1. The V and J ends lost 5 bases and 3 bases, in that order; junction bases with no gene match: 9. The CDR3 extends over 16 amino acids. The CDR3 DNA reads as TGTGCCAGCAGTGAGGACAGGGGGTATGGACACACTGAAGCTTTCTTT. It yields the protein CASSEDRGYGHTEAFF.

This clonotype was counted only a few times. The V and J genes are TRBV18 and TRBJ2-7; perhaps TRBD1 as D (6 bases). V lost 3 bases to trimming and J lost 6 bases, with 12 bases between them. This CDR3 is built from 13 residues. Germline V CDR1 and CDR2: KGHSH, LQKENI. The CDR3 loop is CASSPGLQGEQYF. The CDR3 nucleotides read TGTGCCAGCTCACCGGGGCTACAGGGCGAGCAGTACTTC.

This clonotype has only a few counts. V gene TRBV5-1 combines with J gene TRBJ2-5, with 7 bases identical to TRBD2. V was pared by 3 bases and J by 1 base, with 9 bases of the junction left unmatched. Germline assignment: CDR1 SGHRS and CDR2 YFSETQ. The CDR3 extends over 16 amino acids. The CDR3, as DNA: TGCGCCAGCAGCTGGACGTACACTAGCGCCCAAGAGACCCAGTACTTC. Encoded protein: CASSWTYTSAQETQYF.

The V and J genes are TRBV29-1 and TRBJ1-2; a possible D gene is TRBD1 (5 bases). The germline CDR1 and CDR2 sequences are SQVTM and ANQGSEA. This CDR3 is 14 amino acids long. Trimming cost V 3 bases and J 4 bases, with 15 bases left between them. In DNA, the CDR3 is TGCAGCGTTGACGAGAGGGGCTTCCCCTATGGCTACACCTTC. Its protein product is CSVDERGFPYGYTF.

This clonotype was seen only a few times. The CDR3 coding sequence is TGTGCCACCAGTGAAAAGAGGGGGGCTCTGGGCGGCACAGATACGCAGTATTTT. Protein product: CATSEKRGALGGTDTQYF. The gene calls are TRBV24-1 and TRBJ2-3; D tentatively fits TRBD1 or TRBD2 (6 bases each). The V end was cut by 4 bases, the J end by 1 base, with 20 bases between. The germline V gene has CDR1 KGHDR and CDR2 SFDVKD. This CDR3 is built from 18 residues.

The V call is TRBV10-2, the J call TRBJ1-2; D is possibly TRBD1 (5 bases). V was cut by 6 bases and J by 4 bases, with 9 bases left in between. This CDR3 contains 12 residues. Germline V gene data show CDR1 as WSHSY and CDR2 as SAAADI. CDR3 in amino acids: CASRQDAYGYTF. CDR3 DNA: TGCGCCAGCAGACAGGACGCCTATGGCTACACCTTC.

The rearrangement uses TRBV5-1 and TRBJ1-6; 7 bases match TRBD1. CDR1 is SGHRS, CDR2 YFSETQ, per germline. With V trimmed by 0 bases and J by 11 bases, 11 bases remained unmatched. This CDR3 comprises 16 residues. CDR3 DNA sequence: TGCGCCAGCAGCTTGGATTATGGGACAGCACAAACACCCCTCCACTTT. Protein product: CASSLDYGTAQTPLHF.

The gene calls are TRBV2 and TRBJ2-7, with no clear D. This CDR3 is 16 amino acids long. In germline, CDR1 is SNHLY, CDR2 FYNNEI. Trimming shortened V by 0 bases and J by 0 bases, and 12 bases separated the two germline ends. The chain's CDR3 is CASSEAVGLLSYEQYF. The CDR3 DNA is TGTGCCAGCAGTGAAGCGGTCGGGCTCCTCTCCTACGAGCAGTACTTC.

The rearrangement links TRBV27 to TRBJ1-1; D unresolved. V lost 6 bases, J lost 1 base, and 12 bases lay in between. There are 14 residues in the CDR3. Per germline, CDR1 MNHEY and CDR2 SMNVEV (reference sequence). The CDR3 nucleotides read TGTGCCAGCAGCCAACTATCGGGGAACACTGAAGCTTTCTTT. This sequence encodes CASSQLSGNTEAFF.

This clonotype was counted only a few times. The chain couples TRBV12-3 or TRBV12-4 to TRBJ2-3; no reliable D call. The CDR3 extends over 13 amino acids. Between the trimmed V and J ends, which lost 8 bases and 4 bases, there was a span of 13 bases. The CDR3 bases are TGTGCCAGCGCCTCCATGAGCGCAGATACGCAGTATTTT. Its protein is CASASMSADTQYF.

The gene calls are TRBV5-1 and TRBJ2-4; D perhaps matches TRBD1 (6 bases). The CDR3 covers 17 residues. Germline V gene sequence: CDR1 SGHRS, CDR2 YFSETQ. The germline V and J ends were trimmed by 0 bases and 6 bases, with 19 bases remaining between them. The CDR3 reads CASSLARDTGRLNIQYF. The CDR3 DNA is TGCGCCAGCAGCTTGGCCCGAGACACAGGGCGTTTAAACATTCAGTACTTC.

This clonotype was picked up a small number of times. The J gene is TRBJ2-7, the V gene TRBV5-1; TRBD2 agrees at 11 bases. The ends lost 4 bases at V and 5 bases at J; junction bases unmatched: 5. Germline V lookup: CDR1 SGHRS, CDR2 YFSETQ. The CDR3 runs to 14 residues. The CDR3 sequence is CASSLRLAGHEQYF. The CDR3 region has the DNA TGCGCCAGCAGCCTCCGACTAGCGGGACACGAGCAGTACTTC.

This clonotype was seen a handful of times. This rearrangement joins TRBV12-3 or TRBV12-4 to TRBJ1-5; 9 bases fit TRBD1. The CDR3 contains 16 residues. V trimming: 7 bases; J trimming: 4 bases; junction bases outside the gene matches: 11. The CDR3 DNA is TGTGCCAGCACCCCAAGCCCGACAGGGGGAAATCAGCCCCAGCATTTT. This sequence encodes CASTPSPTGGNQPQHF.

Comments on this clonotype: Germline is not matched at one junction end, which may reflect a read error. The CDR3 region has the DNA TGTGACAGCACCCCTCCAGGGCGGGGGGGCACAGATACGCAGTATTTT. It encodes CDSTPPGRGGTDTQYF. J is TRBJ2-3 and V is TRBV6-6; TRBD2 matches at 8 bases. The germline V gene has CDR1 MNHNY and CDR2 SVGAGI (reference sequence). This CDR3 contains 16 residues.

This clonotype was counted a few times. The V and J genes are TRBV12-3 or TRBV12-4 and TRBJ1-2; perhaps TRBD1 as D (6 bases). The V end lost 5 bases, the J end lost 2 bases, and 9 bases lay between the germline ends. The CDR3 contains 13 residues. CDR3 DNA: TGTGCCAGCAGTCCGGGGGGCAACTATGGCTACACCTTC. Translation gives CASSPGGNYGYTF.

The J gene is TRBJ1-6, the V gene TRBV20-1, with TRBD1 matching 7 bases. The germline gives CDR1 DFQATT, CDR2 SNEGSKA (reference sequence). Germline trimming cut 0 bases from V and 7 bases from J; bases unmatched to any gene: 3. This CDR3 contains 14 residues. The CDR3 DNA reads TGCAGTGCTAGAGATGGACAGGAGAATTCACCCCTCCACTTT. Its translation is CSARDGQENSPLHF.

This clonotype occurred a few times. This chain joins TRBV20-1 and TRBJ1-1; 7 bases line up with TRBD1. This CDR3 region has 14 residues. Trimming took 5 bases from V and 7 from J; bases not matched to a gene: 13. Germline V gives CDR1 DFQATT, CDR2 SNEGSKA (reference sequence). The CDR3 sequence: CSAPGIDRDGEAFF. For the CDR3, the DNA is TGCAGTGCTCCAGGAATCGACAGGGACGGTGAAGCTTTCTTT.

This clonotype was seen a few times. The chain links TRBV20-1 to TRBJ1-1, with unresolved D. CDR1 and CDR2 (germline): DFQATT, SNEGSKA (reference sequence). The CDR3 loop spans 14 amino acids. Trimming removed 0 bases at V and 1 base at J, with 9 bases between. The CDR3 spells CSARDPKGNTEAFF. The CDR3 region has the DNA TGCAGTGCTAGAGACCCGAAGGGGAACACTGAAGCTTTCTTT.